This T cell receptor (beta chain) stems from a study of T cell responses to AZD1222 COVID-19 vaccine. The CDR3 loop spans 13 amino acids. Germline V gene sequence: CDR1 SQVTM, CDR2 ANQGSEA. V lost 2 bases and J 6 bases, leaving 13 bases between the germline ends. Produced via immunoSEQ multiplex PCR; TCRdb's table is partial and in-frame only. The data show 110,000 to 150,000 clones, around 93% seen once. V is TRBV29-1 and J is TRBJ1-1, with D possibly TRBD1 on 6 matching bases. The clonotype was recovered from an adult in good health. This specimen was peripheral blood, taken on day 0 of AZD1222 vaccination. CDR3 protein: CSVETGFSAEAFF. CDR3 nucleotides: TGCAGCGTTGAAACAGGGTTTAGCGCTGAAGCTTTCTTT.